This T cell receptor beta chain derives from a study of blood T cell repertoires in COVID-19. Study in general: Spain, Italy and the United States supplied samples that represented acute and convalescent COVID-19. Sources were T cells, B-cell-depleted T cells, or PBMCs; the material itself was cDNA or gDNA.

Original analysis: Counts of nucleated cells, estimated from reference gene primer amplification, were obtained. The protocol was immunoSEQ multiplex PCR, while the TCRdb copy is restricted to in-frame clones and leaves out a portion. The D gene and trimming were derived from the DNA, and the V and J assignments and clone size from that table. The top ten hold 4.8% of the sample, which has more than 120,000 clones, 84% seen once. The CDR3 totals 15 residues. V was cut by 3 bases and J by 1 base, with 12 bases left in between. Germline V gene sequence: CDR1 MNHEY, CDR2 SVGEGT. What was sequenced was peripheral blood. The receptor was derived from a human donor in a cohort sampled during active COVID-19. This chain connects TRBV6-2 or TRBV6-3 to TRBJ1-1; TRBD1 might be the D (5 bases). Here the CDR3 DNA reads TGTGCCAGCAGTTATACCCACGGGGGGAACACTGAAGCTTTCTTT. Protein: CASSYTHGGNTEAFF.